This T cell receptor (beta chain) was sequenced in a study of blood T cells in healthy people across ages. A sample-barcoded 5' primer and a J-beta primer mix were used in a second PCR of roughly 7 to 11 cycles. TCRdb redid the calling of the 5' RACE reads with MiXCR, one entry per CDR3 protein. The profile shows roughly 700,000 distinct CDR3 sequences, 32% of them singletons. In this sample, this clonotype turned up many times. This CDR3 comprises 13 residues. Trimming cost V 7 bases and J 4 bases, with 12 bases left between them. CDR1 and CDR2 (germline): MNHNS, SASEGT. There were at least 6 micrograms of total RNA extracted from every sample.

The sequenced sample was blood. The source of this sequence is a woman of 80 years or more in good health. V usage is TRBV6-1 and J usage is TRBJ2-3, with D possibly matching TRBD2 (5 bases). CDR3 nucleotide sequence: TGTGCCAGCACTGCCCCCGGGGCAGATACGCAGTATTTT. It translates to CASTAPGADTQYF.